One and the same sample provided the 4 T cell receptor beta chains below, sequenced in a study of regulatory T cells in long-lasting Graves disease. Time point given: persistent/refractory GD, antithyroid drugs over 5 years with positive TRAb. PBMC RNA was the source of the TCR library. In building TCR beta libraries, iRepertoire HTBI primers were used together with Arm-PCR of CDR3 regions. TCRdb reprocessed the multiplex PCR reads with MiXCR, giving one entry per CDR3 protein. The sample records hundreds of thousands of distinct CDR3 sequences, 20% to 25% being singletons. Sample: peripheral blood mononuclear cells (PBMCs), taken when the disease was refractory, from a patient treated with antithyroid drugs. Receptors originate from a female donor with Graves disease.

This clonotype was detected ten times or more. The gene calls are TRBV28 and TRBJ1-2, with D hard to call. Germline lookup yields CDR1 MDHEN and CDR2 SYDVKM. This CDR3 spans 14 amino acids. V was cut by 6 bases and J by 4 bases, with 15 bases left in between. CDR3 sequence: CASSPFSGGYGYTF. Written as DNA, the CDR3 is TGTGCCAGCAGCCCCTTCTCGGGTGGCTATGGCTACACCTTC.

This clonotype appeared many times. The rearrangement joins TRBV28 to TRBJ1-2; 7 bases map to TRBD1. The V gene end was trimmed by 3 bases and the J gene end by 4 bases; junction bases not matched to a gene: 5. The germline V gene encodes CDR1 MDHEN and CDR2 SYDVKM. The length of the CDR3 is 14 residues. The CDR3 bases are TGTGCCAGCAGTTTCACAGGGGCAATCTATGGCTACACCTTC. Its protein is CASSFTGAIYGYTF.

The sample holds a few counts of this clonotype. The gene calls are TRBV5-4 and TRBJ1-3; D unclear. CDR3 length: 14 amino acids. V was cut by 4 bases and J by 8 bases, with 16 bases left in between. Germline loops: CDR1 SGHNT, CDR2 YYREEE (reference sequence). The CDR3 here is CASSVDGWDHTIYF. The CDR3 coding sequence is TGTGCCAGCAGCGTGGACGGCTGGGATCACACCATATATTTT.

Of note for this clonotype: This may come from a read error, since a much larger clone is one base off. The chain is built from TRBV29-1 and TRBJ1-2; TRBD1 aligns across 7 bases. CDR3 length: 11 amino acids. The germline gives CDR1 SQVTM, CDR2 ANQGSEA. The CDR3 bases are TGCAGCGTCCGGGACAGCTATGGCCACACCTTC. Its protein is CSVRDSYGHTF.